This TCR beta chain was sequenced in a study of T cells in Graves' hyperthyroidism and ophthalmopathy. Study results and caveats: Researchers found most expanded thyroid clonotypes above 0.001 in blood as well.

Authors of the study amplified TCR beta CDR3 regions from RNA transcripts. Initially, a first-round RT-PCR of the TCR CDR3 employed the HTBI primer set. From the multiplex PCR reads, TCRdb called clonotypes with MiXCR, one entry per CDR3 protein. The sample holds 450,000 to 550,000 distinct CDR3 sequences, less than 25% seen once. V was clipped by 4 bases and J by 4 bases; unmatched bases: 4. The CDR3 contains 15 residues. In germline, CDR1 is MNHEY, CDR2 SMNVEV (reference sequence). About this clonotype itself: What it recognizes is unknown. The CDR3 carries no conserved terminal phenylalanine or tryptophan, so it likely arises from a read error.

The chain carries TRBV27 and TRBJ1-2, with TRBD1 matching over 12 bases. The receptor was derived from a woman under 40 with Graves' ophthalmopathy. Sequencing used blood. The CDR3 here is CASSWDRGLGYGYTV. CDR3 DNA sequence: TGTGCCAGCAGTTGGGACAGGGGGCTTGGCTATGGCTACACCGTC.